Each of the 12 T cell receptor beta chains below was sequenced from the same sample in a study of blood T cell repertoires in COVID-19. Some clones are missing from TCRdb's copy, which holds only in-frame ones; the method was immunoSEQ multiplex PCR. This table has about 220,000 clones, roughly 85% appearing once. The specimen was PBMCs or T cells enriched from blood (not recorded which). These receptors were obtained from a woman in her thirties or forties with acute COVID-19.

The V gene is TRBV30, the J gene TRBJ2-2; 9 nucleotides align to TRBD2. The CDR3 consists of 16 residues. V dropped 0 bases and J dropped 5; count of bases not matched to a gene: 7. Germline CDR1 GTSNPN, CDR2 SVGIG (reference sequence). The CDR3 DNA follows: TGTGCCTGGAGTGTAGTGCGGGGGGGCCGGACCGGGGAGCTGTTTTTT. Protein product: CAWSVVRGGRTGELFF.

The chain is built from TRBV13 and TRBJ2-5; D call uncertain. The CDR3 sequence is 14 residues long. Germline assignment: CDR1 PRHDT and CDR2 FYEKMQ (reference sequence). Deletions cut 2 bases from V and 3 bases from J, with 10 bases between. CDR3 region: CASSLIGSKETQYF. In nucleotides, the CDR3 is TGTGCCAGCAGCTTAATTGGCAGTAAAGAGACCCAGTACTTC.

The CDR3 DNA sequence: TGTGCCAGCAGCCTCTCGACAGAGTATAGCGGGGAGCTGTTTTTT. Encoded protein: CASSLSTEYSGELFF. V gene TRBV7-2 combines with J gene TRBJ2-2; maybe TRBD1 (5 bases). The germline V gene encodes CDR1 SGHTA and CDR2 FQGNSA. This CDR3 is 15 amino acids long. V was cut by 5 bases and J by 7 bases, with 17 bases left in between.

The V gene is TRBV14, the J gene TRBJ1-1; the match to TRBD1 covers 10 bases. There are 18 residues in the CDR3. After removal of 4 bases from V and 5 bases from J, the junction contained 16 bases not matched to a gene. The germline V gene encodes CDR1 SGHDN and CDR2 FVKESK. Written as DNA, the CDR3 is TGTGCCAGCAGCCGTCCCGGGACAGGGGTTTCTAGAGTGACTGAAGCTTTCTTT. It encodes CASSRPGTGVSRVTEAFF.

The chain links TRBV9 to TRBJ2-2; the match to TRBD1 covers 9 bases. From germline, CDR1 is SGDLS and CDR2 YYNGEE. The junction had 4 bases not matched to a gene; V was cut back by 5 bases and J by 2 bases. CDR3 length: 15 residues. DNA of the CDR3: TGTGCCAGCAGGGAAACAGGGGGCAACACCGGGGAGCTGTTTTTT. It yields the protein CASRETGGNTGELFF.

The chain has TRBV7-8 and TRBJ1-2; 9 positions agree with TRBD1. V lost 5 bases and J lost 8; bases outside the gene matches: 9. From germline, CDR1 is SGHVS and CDR2 FQNEAQ. This CDR3 is 14 amino acids long. The CDR3 DNA reads TGTGCCAGCAGCCCCCGGACAGGGGTGGGGGGCTACACCTTC. This sequence encodes CASSPRTGVGGYTF. The variable domain in full, completed from reference TRBV7-8 and TRBJ1-2, reads GAGVSQSPRYKVAKRGQDVALRCDPISGHVSLFWYQQALGQGPEFLTYFQNEAQLDKSGLPSDRFFAERPEGSVSTLKIQRTQQEDSAVYLCASSPRTGVGGYTFGSGTRLTVV.

The chain links TRBV6-2 or TRBV6-3 to TRBJ1-1; D unresolved. V was pared by 4 bases and J by 0 bases, with 12 bases between. The CDR3 runs 15 residues. The germline CDR1 and CDR2 sequences are MNHEY and SVGEGT. CDR3 bases: TGTGCCAGCAGTTCCCCCAGCAGGTTGAACACTGAAGCTTTCTTT. Translating gives CASSSPSRLNTEAFF.

This chain uses TRBV19 with TRBJ1-1; 7 bases line up with TRBD1. The CDR3 runs to 14 residues. Germline V CDR1 and CDR2: LNHDA, SQIVND (reference sequence). Trimming took 3 bases from V and 1 from J; bases not matched to a gene: 2. CDR3 residues: CASSIRQGNTEAFF. In nucleotides, the CDR3 is TGTGCCAGTAGTATCAGACAGGGGAACACTGAAGCTTTCTTT.

This clone has only one observation. This chain links TRBV19 with TRBJ1-2; no clear D. V lost 3 bases and J lost 8, with 13 bases in between. This CDR3 is built from 13 residues. The V gene's germline CDR1 is LNHDA and CDR2 SQIVND (reference sequence). The CDR3 here is CASSIGLRWGYTF. The CDR3 DNA is TGTGCCAGTAGTATCGGCCTCAGGTGGGGCTACACCTTC.

V and J are TRBV20-1 and TRBJ1-1; D is uncertain. Germline V gene data show CDR1 as DFQATT and CDR2 as SNEGSKA (reference sequence). The CDR3 consists of 11 residues. V dropped 6 bases and J dropped 2 bases, with 7 bases sitting between them. In DNA form, the CDR3 reads TGCAGTGCGACACCTAACACTGAAGCTTTCTTT. It is translated as CSATPNTEAFF.

This sequence joins TRBV7-9 and TRBJ1-2, with D possibly TRBD1 on 6 matching bases. Germline V gives CDR1 SEHNR, CDR2 FQNEAQ (reference sequence). Trimming removed 1 base at V and 4 bases at J, with 13 bases between. This CDR3 has 15 residues. The CDR3 sequence is CASSLGRQASYGYTF. In DNA, the CDR3 is TGTGCCAGCAGCTTAGGCCGACAGGCTAGCTATGGCTACACCTTC.

This clone was counted once. The genes are TRBV5-6 and TRBJ1-3; maybe TRBD1 (6 bases). The CDR3 is 14 residues long. Deletions cut 0 bases from V and 9 bases from J, with 13 bases between. The germline CDR1 and CDR2 sequences are SGHDT and YYEEEE. The CDR3 sequence is CASSLEGHRATIYF. CDR3 sequence (DNA): TGTGCCAGCAGCTTGGAGGGACACCGAGCCACCATATATTTT.